Listed here are 18 T cell receptor beta chains from one sample, sequenced in a study of CD8+ T cells in alopecia areata. Investigators isolated RNA and reverse transcribed it into cDNA to act as the sequencing template. Repertoires were generated with immunoSEQ multiplex PCR, while TCRdb's copy carries only in-frame clones and drops some. The table includes roughly 40,000 clones, around 57% detected once. For a handful of patients taking part in the biomarker study, CD4+ cells were further sorted into CD25+CD127- cells. The sample taken for sequencing was CD4+ Tregs sorted from blood. The receptors come from a human donor with alopecia areata.

By frequency in the sample, this clone is medium-sized. This sequence joins TRBV7-2 and TRBJ2-7; TRBD2 matches 7 bases. The CDR3 length is 13 residues. V trimming: 2 bases; J trimming: 3 bases; junction bases outside the gene matches: 1. Per germline, CDR1 SGHTA and CDR2 FQGNSA. CDR3 protein: CASSLRGDYEQYF. CDR3 sequence (DNA): TGTGCCAGCAGCTTACGGGGGGACTACGAGCAGTACTTC.

This rearrangement joins TRBV5-1 to TRBJ2-2; D possibly uses TRBD1 or TRBD2 (5 bases each). V lost 3 bases to trimming and J lost 3 bases, with 21 bases between them. This CDR3 has 18 amino acids. Germline CDR1 reads SGHRS; CDR2 reads YFSETQ. CDR3 sequence reads: CASSYAPRAAGYTGELFF. CDR3 bases: TGCGCCAGCAGCTACGCCCCCAGGGCGGCGGGTTACACCGGGGAGCTGTTTTTT.

J is TRBJ2-5 and V is TRBV7-2, with a tentative D call TRBD1 (6 bases). The length of the CDR3 is 13 residues. The germline V and J ends were trimmed by 3 bases and 4 bases, with 9 bases remaining between them. Germline assignment: CDR1 SGHTA and CDR2 FQGNSA. CDR3: CASSFNRVETQYF. The CDR3 nucleotides are TGTGCCAGCAGCTTCAACAGGGTAGAGACCCAGTACTTC.

This clone came up a few times. This chain links TRBV5-1 with TRBJ1-1; TRBD1 matches at 8 bases. The CDR3 contains 16 residues. Trimming cost V 7 bases and J 7 bases; bases outside gene matches: 18. The V gene's germline CDR1 is SGHRS and CDR2 YFSETQ. CDR3 coding DNA: TGCGCCAGCTACTTCCAGCCGGGACAGGTGGGGGGTGAAGCTTTCTTT. The encoded protein is CASYFQPGQVGGEAFF.

The genes are TRBV29-1 and TRBJ1-2; the match to TRBD1 covers 8 bases. Looked up from germline, CDR1 is SQVTM and CDR2 is ANQGSEA. The J segment lost 5 bases and the V segment lost 6 bases, leaving 5 bases of the junction unmatched. This CDR3 region has 12 residues. The CDR3 here is CSVETGEYGYTF. The CDR3 DNA reads TGCAGCGTCGAGACAGGGGAGTATGGCTACACCTTC.

This chain uses TRBV5-1 with TRBJ2-3, with D possibly matching TRBD1 (5 bases). Per the germline V gene, CDR1 is SGHRS and CDR2 is YFSETQ. The CDR3 is 16 amino acids. The V end was cut by 4 bases, the J end by 4 bases, with 19 bases between. This CDR3 is CASSHRSRLGSDTQYF. CDR3 nucleotide sequence: TGCGCCAGCAGCCACAGGTCTAGGCTAGGCTCAGATACGCAGTATTTT.

This clone was counted a few times. The genes are TRBV10-2 and TRBJ1-4, with TRBD1 matching over 7 bases. The V gene's germline CDR1 is WSHSY and CDR2 SAAADI. J lost 6 bases, V lost 7 bases, and 8 bases had no gene match. The CDR3 consists of 14 residues. CDR3 DNA sequence: TGCGCCAGCACTCTCTCCGGGACAGATGAAAAACTGTTTTTT. This codes for CASTLSGTDEKLFF.

The rearrangement links TRBV6-6 to TRBJ2-7, with 9 bases matching TRBD1. Germline trimming cut 6 bases from V and 5 bases from J; bases unmatched to any gene: 5. The CDR3 is 13 residues long. Germline V gene lookup returns CDR1 MNHNY and CDR2 SVGAGI (reference sequence). CDR3 nucleotide sequence: TGTGCCAGCAGCCGGGACAGGGTCGACGAGCAGTACTTC. Amino acid sequence: CASSRDRVDEQYF.

This clone was counted between two and nine times. V is TRBV5-1 and J is TRBJ2-7; TRBD2 matches at 11 bases. This CDR3 has 14 amino acids. The V segment lost 4 bases and the J segment 6 bases; nucleotides outside the gene matches: 6. CDR1 SGHRS and CDR2 YFSETQ come from the germline V gene. CDR3 amino acids: CASSPTGTSGEQYF. The CDR3 DNA reads as TGCGCCAGCAGCCCAACCGGGACTAGCGGCGAGCAGTACTTC. Looking up the rest from reference TRBV5-1 and TRBJ2-7 gives the full variable domain: KAGVTQTPRYLIKTRGQQVTLSCSPISGHRSVSWYQQTPGQGLQFLFEYFSETQRNKGNFPGRFSGRQFSNSRSEMNVSTLELGDSALYLCASSPTGTSGEQYFGPGTRLTVT.

V usage is TRBV2 and J usage is TRBJ1-2; a possible D gene is TRBD1 (6 bases). The CDR3 runs 14 residues. Between the trimmed V and J ends, which lost 6 bases and 5 bases, there was a span of 16 bases. CDR1 and CDR2 from the germline V gene are SNHLY and FYNNEI. CDR3 loop: CASRPQGWGYGYTF. CDR3 DNA sequence: TGTGCCAGCAGGCCACAGGGTTGGGGGTATGGCTACACCTTC.

The chain uses TRBV29-1 and TRBJ1-5, with 7 bases matching TRBD1. After removal of 7 bases from V and 3 bases from J, the junction contained 6 bases not matched to a gene. CDR3 length equals 13 residues. Per the germline V gene, CDR1 is SQVTM and CDR2 is ANQGSEA. In nucleotides, the CDR3 is TGCAGCGCTATGGGACAGATCAATCAGCCCCAGCATTTT. This codes for CSAMGQINQPQHF. The variable domain in full, with the rest retrieved from reference TRBV29-1 and TRBJ1-5, is SAVISQKPSRDICQRGTSLTIQCQVDSQVTMMFWYRQQPGQSLTLIATANQGSEATYESGFVIDKFPISRPNLTFSTLTVSNMSPEDSSIYLCSAMGQINQPQHFGDGTRLSIL.

The rearrangement uses TRBV7-9 and TRBJ2-6; no reliable D call. Germline CDR1 is SEHNR and CDR2 is FQNEAQ (reference sequence). This CDR3 region has 17 residues. With 5 bases removed from V and 0 bases from J, the gap between germline ends came to 14 bases. This CDR3 reads CASSPTIGASGANVLTF. In DNA form, the CDR3 reads TGTGCCAGCAGCCCCACTATCGGAGCCTCTGGGGCCAACGTCCTGACTTTC.

The chain combines TRBV7-8 with TRBJ2-2, with 9 bases fitting TRBD2. CDR1 is SGHVS, CDR2 FQNEAQ, per germline. Trimming cost V 5 bases and J 0 bases; bases outside gene matches: 7. The CDR3 spans 17 residues. This CDR3 reads CASSLRLAVSNTGELFF. CDR3 nucleotides: TGTGCCAGCAGCCTGAGACTAGCGGTGTCGAACACCGGGGAGCTGTTTTTT.

The chain links TRBV7-2 to TRBJ2-7; 9 nucleotides match TRBD1. The CDR3 has 14 amino acids. Germline CDR1 SGHTA, CDR2 FQGNSA. V gave up 5 bases and J gave up 3 bases; unmatched junction bases: 5. The CDR3 sequence is CASSRDREDYEQYF. DNA for the CDR3: TGTGCCAGCAGCCGGGACAGGGAGGACTACGAGCAGTACTTC.

This chain links TRBV7-9 with TRBJ2-5; 7 nucleotides agree with TRBD2. V gave up 3 bases and J gave up 4 bases; unmatched junction bases: 2. Germline V lookup: CDR1 SEHNR, CDR2 FQNEAQ (reference sequence). The CDR3 runs 13 residues. This chain's CDR3 is CASSLRGGETQYF. The CDR3 nucleotides read TGTGCCAGCAGCTTGCGCGGGGGAGAGACCCAGTACTTC.

In its sample, this clone was seen a few times. The chain is built from TRBV5-1 and TRBJ2-5; TRBD1 matches 7 bases. CDR3 length equals 15 residues. Germline V gives CDR1 SGHRS, CDR2 YFSETQ. The V gene end was trimmed by 3 bases and the J gene end by 5 bases; junction bases not matched to a gene: 10. CDR3 bases: TGCGCCAGCAGCTCCTCAACAGGGGCCAGGGAGACCCAGTACTTC. It specifies CASSSSTGARETQYF.

The genes are TRBV5-1 and TRBJ1-6; D uncertain. CDR3 length: 14 residues. The V end was cut by 4 bases, the J end by 5 bases, with 10 bases between. Germline assignment: CDR1 SGHRS and CDR2 YFSETQ. The CDR3 DNA follows: TGCGCCAGCAGCCCGGGGAGGGATAATTCACCCCTCCACTTT. Translating it yields CASSPGRDNSPLHF.

In this sample, this clone turned up a few times. This rearrangement joins TRBV14 to TRBJ1-6, with TRBD1 as a possible D gene (5 bases). Trimming cost V 4 bases and J 5 bases, with 12 bases left between them. The CDR3 is 15 residues long. Per germline, CDR1 SGHDN and CDR2 FVKESK. The CDR3 DNA reads TGTGCCAGCAGCCCCTGGACATCAGATAATTCACCCCTCCACTTT. Its translation: CASSPWTSDNSPLHF.